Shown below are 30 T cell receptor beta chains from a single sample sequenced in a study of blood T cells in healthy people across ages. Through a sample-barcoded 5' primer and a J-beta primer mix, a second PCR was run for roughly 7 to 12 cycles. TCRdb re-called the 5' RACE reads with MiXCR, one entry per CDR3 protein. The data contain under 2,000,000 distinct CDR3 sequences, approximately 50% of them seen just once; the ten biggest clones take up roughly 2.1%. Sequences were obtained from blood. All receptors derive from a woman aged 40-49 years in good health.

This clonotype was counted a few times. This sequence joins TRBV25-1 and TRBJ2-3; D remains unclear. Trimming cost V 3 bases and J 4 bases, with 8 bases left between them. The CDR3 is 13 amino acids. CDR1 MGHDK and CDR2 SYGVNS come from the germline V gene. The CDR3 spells CASSDSLADTQYF. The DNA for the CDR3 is TGTGCCAGCAGTGACTCCCTCGCAGATACGCAGTATTTT.

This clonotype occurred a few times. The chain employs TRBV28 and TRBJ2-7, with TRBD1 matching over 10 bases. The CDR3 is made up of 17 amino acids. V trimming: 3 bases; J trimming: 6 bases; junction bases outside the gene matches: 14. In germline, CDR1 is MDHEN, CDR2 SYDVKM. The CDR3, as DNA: TGTGCCAGCAGTTTGACCCGGGGACAGGGGCCCCGTCGCGAGCAGTACTTC. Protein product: CASSLTRGQGPRREQYF.

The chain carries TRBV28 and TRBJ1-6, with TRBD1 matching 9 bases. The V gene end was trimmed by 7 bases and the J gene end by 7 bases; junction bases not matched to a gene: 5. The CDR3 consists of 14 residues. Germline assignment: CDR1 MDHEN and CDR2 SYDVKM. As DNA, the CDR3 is TGTGCCAGCATTGGACAGGGGCGGAATTCACCCCTCCACTTT. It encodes CASIGQGRNSPLHF. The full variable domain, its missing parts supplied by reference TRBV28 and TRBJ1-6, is DVKVTQSSRYLVKRTGEKVFLECVQDMDHENMFWYRQDPGLGLRLIYFSYDVKMKEKGDIPEGYSVSREKKERFSLILESASTNQTSMYLCASIGQGRNSPLHFGNGTRLTVT.

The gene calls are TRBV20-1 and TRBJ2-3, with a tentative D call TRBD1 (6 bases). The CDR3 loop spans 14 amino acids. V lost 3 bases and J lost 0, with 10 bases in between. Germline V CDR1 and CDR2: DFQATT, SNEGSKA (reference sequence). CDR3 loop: CSASRQGSTDTQYF. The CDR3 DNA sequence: TGCAGTGCTAGCCGGCAGGGGAGCACAGATACGCAGTATTTT.

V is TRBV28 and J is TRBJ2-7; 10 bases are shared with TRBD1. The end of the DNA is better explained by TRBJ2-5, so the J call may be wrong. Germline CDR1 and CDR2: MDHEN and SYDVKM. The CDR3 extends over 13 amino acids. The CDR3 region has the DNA TGTGCCAGCAGTTTCCGGACAGGGGGGACCCAGTACTTC. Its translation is CASSFRTGGTQYF.

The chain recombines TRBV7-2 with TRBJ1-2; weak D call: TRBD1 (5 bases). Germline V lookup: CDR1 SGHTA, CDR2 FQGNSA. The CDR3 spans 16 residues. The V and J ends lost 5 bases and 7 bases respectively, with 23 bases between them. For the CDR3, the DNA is TGTGCCAGCAGCCCCTCTCTTGCCTTCGGGGGGACTGGCTACACCTTC. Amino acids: CASSPSLAFGGTGYTF.

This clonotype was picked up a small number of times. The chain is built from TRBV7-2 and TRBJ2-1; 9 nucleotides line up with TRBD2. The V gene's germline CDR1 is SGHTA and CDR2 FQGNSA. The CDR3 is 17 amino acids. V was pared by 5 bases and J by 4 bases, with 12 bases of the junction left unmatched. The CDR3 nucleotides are TGTGCCAGCAGCCCCCGGCCACTAGCGGGCATATACAATGAGCAGTTCTTC. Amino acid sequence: CASSPRPLAGIYNEQFF.

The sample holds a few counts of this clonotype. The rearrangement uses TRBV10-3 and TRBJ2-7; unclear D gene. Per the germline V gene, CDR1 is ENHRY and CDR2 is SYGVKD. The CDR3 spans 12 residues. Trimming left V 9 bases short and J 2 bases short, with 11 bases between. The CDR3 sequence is CAIGLGAYEQYF. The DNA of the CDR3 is TGTGCCATAGGCTTGGGCGCCTACGAGCAGTACTTC.

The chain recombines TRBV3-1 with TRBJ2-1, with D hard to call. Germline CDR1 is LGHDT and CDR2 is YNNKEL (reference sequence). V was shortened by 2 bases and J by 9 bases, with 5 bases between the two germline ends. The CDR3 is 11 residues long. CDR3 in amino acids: CASSQSSEQFF. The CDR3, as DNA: TGTGCCAGCAGCCAATCTAGTGAGCAGTTCTTC.

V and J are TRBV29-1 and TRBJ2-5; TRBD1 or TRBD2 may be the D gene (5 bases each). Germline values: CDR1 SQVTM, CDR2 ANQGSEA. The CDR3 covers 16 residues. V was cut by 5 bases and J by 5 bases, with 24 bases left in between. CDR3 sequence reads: CSVHDALCRGTETQYF. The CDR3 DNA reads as TGCAGCGTTCACGACGCACTCTGCCGTGGGACCGAGACCCAGTACTTC.

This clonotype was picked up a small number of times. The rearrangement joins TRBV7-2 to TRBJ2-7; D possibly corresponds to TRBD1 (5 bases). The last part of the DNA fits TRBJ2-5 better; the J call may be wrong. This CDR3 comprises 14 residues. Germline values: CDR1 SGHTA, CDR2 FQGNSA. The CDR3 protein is CASSFDQGKETQYF. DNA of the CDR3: TGTGCCAGCAGCTTCGACCAGGGAAAGGAGACCCAGTACTTC.

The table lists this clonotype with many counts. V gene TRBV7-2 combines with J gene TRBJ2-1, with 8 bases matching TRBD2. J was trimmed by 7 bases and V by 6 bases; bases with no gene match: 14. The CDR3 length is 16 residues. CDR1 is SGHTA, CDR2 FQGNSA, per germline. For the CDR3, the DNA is TGTGCCAGCAGTCAGATTAGCGGGGCCTCGGGAAATGAGCAGTTCTTC. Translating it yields CASSQISGASGNEQFF.

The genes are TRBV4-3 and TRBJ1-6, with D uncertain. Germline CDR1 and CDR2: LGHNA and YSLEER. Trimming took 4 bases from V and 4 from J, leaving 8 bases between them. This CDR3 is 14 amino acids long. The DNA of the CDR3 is TGCGCCAGCAGCCCCCAGGAGTATAATTCACCCCTCCACTTT. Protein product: CASSPQEYNSPLHF.

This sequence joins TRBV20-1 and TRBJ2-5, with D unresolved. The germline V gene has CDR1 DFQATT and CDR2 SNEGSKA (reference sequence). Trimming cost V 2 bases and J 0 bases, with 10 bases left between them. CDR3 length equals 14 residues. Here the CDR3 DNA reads TGCAGTGCTAGATCGGTGGCAGACCAAGAGACCCAGTACTTC. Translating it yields CSARSVADQETQYF.

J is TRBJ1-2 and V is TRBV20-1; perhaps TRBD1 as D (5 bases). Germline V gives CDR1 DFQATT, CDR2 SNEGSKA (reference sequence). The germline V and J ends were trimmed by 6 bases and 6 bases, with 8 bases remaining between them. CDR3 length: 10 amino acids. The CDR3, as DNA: TGCAGTGCCGGGGGGGATGGCTACACCTTC. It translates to CSAGGDGYTF.

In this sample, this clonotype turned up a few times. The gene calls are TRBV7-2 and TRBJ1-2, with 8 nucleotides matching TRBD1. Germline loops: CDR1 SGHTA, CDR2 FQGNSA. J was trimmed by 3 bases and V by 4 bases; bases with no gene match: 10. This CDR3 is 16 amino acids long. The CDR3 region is CASSSSDRGFYYGYTF. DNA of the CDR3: TGTGCCAGCAGCTCATCCGACAGGGGATTCTACTATGGCTACACCTTC.

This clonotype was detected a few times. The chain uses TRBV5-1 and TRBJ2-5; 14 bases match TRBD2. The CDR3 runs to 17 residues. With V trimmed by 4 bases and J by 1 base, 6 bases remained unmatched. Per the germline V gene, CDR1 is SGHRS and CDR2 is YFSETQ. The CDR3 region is CASSAGTSGSFQETQYF. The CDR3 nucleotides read TGCGCCAGCAGCGCCGGGACTAGCGGGAGTTTCCAAGAGACCCAGTACTTC. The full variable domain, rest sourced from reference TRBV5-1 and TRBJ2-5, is KAGVTQTPRYLIKTRGQQVTLSCSPISGHRSVSWYQQTPGQGLQFLFEYFSETQRNKGNFPGRFSGRQFSNSRSEMNVSTLELGDSALYLCASSAGTSGSFQETQYFGPGTRLLVL.

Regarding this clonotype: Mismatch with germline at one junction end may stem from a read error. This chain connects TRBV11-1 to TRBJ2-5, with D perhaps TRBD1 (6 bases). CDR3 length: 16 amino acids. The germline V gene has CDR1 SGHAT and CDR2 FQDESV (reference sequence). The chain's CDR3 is CASGLGTSTQQETQYF. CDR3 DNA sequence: TGTGCCAGCGGCTTGGGGACATCAACCCAACAAGAGACCCAGTACTTC.

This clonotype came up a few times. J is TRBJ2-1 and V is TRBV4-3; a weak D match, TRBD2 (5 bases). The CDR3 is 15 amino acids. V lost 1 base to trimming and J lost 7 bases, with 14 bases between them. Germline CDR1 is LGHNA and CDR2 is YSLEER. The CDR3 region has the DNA TGCGCCAGCAGCCAAGCTCCCGGGATTGGGAATGAGCAGTTCTTC. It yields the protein CASSQAPGIGNEQFF.

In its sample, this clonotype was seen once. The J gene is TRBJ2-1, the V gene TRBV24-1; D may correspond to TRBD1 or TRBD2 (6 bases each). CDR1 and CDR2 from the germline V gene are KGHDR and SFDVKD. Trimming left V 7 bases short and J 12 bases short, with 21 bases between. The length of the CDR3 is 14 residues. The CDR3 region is CATREGGRADGQFF. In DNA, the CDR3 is TGTGCCACCAGGGAGGGGGGCAGGGCCGATGGGCAGTTCTTC.

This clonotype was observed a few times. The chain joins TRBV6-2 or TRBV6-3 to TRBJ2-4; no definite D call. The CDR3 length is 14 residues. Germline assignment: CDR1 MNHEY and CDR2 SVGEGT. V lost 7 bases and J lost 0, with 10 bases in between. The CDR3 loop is CASTTNLAKNIQYF. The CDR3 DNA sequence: TGTGCCAGCACCACCAATCTAGCCAAAAACATTCAGTACTTC.

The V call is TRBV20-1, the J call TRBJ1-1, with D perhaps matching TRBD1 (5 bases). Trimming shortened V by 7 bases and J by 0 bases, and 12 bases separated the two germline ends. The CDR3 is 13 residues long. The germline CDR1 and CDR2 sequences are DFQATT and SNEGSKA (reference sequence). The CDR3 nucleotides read TGCAGTGTCAGCGGGGCAGTGAACACTGAAGCTTTCTTT. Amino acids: CSVSGAVNTEAFF.

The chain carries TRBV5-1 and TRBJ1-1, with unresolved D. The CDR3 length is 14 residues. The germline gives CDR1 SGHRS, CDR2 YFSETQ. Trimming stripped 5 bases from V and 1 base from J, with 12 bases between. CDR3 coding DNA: TGCGCCAGCAGGGTAGCAGGCCCGAACACTGAAGCTTTCTTT. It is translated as CASRVAGPNTEAFF. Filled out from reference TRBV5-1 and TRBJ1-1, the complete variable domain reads KAGVTQTPRYLIKTRGQQVTLSCSPISGHRSVSWYQQTPGQGLQFLFEYFSETQRNKGNFPGRFSGRQFSNSRSEMNVSTLELGDSALYLCASRVAGPNTEAFFGQGTRLTVV.

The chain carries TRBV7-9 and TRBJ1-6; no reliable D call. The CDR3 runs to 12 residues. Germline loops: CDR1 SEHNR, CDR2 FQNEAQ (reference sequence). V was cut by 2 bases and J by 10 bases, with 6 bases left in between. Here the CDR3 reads CASSLTSSPLHF. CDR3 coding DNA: TGTGCCAGCAGCTTAACATCGTCACCCCTCCACTTT. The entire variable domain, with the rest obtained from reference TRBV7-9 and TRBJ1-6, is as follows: DTGVSQNPRHKITKRGQNVTFRCDPISEHNRLYWYRQTLGQGPEFLTYFQNEAQLEKSRLLSDRFSAERPKGSFSTLEIQRTEQGDSAMYLCASSLTSSPLHFGNGTRLTVT.

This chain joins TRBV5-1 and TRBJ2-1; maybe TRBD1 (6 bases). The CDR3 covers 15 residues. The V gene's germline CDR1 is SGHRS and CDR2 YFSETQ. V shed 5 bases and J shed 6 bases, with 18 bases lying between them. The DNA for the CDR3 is TGCGCCAGCAGGAACGGAATTGGACAGACCAATGAGCAGTTCTTC. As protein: CASRNGIGQTNEQFF.

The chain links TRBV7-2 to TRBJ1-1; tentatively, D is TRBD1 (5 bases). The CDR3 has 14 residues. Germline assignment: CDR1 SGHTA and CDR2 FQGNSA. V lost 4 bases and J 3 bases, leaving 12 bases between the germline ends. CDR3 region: CASSYLGTDTEAFF. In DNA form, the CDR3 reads TGTGCCAGCAGCTACCTGGGGACGGACACTGAAGCTTTCTTT.

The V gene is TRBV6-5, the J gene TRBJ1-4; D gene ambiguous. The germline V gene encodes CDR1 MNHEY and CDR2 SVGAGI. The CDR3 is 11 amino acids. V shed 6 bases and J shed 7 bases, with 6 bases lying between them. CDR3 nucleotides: TGTGCCAGCAGGCGGGGTGAAAAACTGTTTTTT. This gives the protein CASRRGEKLFF.

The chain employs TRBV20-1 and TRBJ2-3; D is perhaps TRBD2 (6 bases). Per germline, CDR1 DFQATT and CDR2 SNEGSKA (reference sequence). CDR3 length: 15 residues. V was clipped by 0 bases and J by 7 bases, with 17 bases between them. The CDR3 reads CSARDNPFLAYTQYF. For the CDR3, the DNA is TGCAGTGCTAGAGATAATCCCTTCCTAGCGTATACGCAGTATTTT.

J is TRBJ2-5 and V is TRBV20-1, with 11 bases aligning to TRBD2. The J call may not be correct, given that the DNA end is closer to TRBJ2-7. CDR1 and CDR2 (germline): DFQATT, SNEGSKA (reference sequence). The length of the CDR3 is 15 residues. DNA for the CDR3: TGCAGTGCTCCCCCGGCTAGCGGGGGGAGGAGCGAGCAGTACTTC. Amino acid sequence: CSAPPASGGRSEQYF.

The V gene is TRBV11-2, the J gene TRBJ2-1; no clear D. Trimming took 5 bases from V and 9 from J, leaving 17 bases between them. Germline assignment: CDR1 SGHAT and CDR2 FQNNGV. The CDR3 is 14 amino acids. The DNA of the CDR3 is TGTGCCAGCAGCACGCGGACGGCGCTAGGTGAGCAGTTCTTC. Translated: CASSTRTALGEQFF.